This TCR beta chain was retrieved from a study of cytomegalovirus exposure and HLA in healthy donors. On the study more broadly: Early release data held around 82 million unique TCRs from HLA-typed donors.

On this clone: Its cognate antigen is unknown.

Overall study findings and caveats: Through in vitro validation, three CMV-associated chains were shown to be specific for CMV antigens. Rare TCR sequences dominated, though some public TCRs recurred in many donors. According to reports, the classifier identified cytomegalovirus status with high specificity and sensitivity.

PCR employed 60 Vbeta and 13 Jbeta primers. Using immunoSEQ multiplex PCR, the repertoire was profiled, and TCRdb retains in-frame clones only, with some absent. The repertoire holds 95,000 to 100,000 clones, around four fifths seen once, with around 4% in the top ten. Trimming cost V 6 bases and J 6 bases; bases outside gene matches: 9. CDR1 is MNHNY, CDR2 SVGAGI, per germline (reference sequence). This CDR3 spans 14 amino acids. The receptor was isolated from a man aged 40-49 years in good health and CMV-seronegative. The chain uses TRBV6-6 and TRBJ1-2, with TRBD1 matching over 8 bases. Sequencing used PBMCs. The CDR3 DNA reads TGTGCCAGCAGCCAAAGTACAGGGGGTAATGGCTACACCTTC. Its translation is CASSQSTGGNGYTF.